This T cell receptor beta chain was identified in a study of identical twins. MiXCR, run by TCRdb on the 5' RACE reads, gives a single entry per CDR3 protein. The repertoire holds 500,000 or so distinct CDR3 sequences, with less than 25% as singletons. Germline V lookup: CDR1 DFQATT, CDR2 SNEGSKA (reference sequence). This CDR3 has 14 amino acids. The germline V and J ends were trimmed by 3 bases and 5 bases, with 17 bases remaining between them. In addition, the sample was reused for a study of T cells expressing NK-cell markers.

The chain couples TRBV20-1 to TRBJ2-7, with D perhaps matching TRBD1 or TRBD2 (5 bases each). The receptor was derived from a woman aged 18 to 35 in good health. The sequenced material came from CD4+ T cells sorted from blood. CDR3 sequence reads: CSARTTGAGDEQYF. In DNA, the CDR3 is TGCAGTGCTAGGACTACAGGAGCAGGTGACGAGCAGTACTTC.